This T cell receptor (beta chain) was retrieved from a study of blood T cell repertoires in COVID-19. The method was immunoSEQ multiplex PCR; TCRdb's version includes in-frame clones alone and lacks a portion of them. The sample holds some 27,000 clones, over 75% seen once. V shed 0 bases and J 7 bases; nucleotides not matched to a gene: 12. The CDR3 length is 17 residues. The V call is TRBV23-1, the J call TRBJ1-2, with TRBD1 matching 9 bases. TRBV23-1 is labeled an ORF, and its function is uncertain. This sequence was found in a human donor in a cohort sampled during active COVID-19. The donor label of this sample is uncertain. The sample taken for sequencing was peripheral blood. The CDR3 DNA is TGCGCCAGCAGTCAATCCACCGGGACAGGGAGGGTGAGTGGCTACACCTTC. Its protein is CASSQSTGTGRVSGYTF.